This T cell receptor beta chain was found in a study of human T cells and chemical hapten exposure. Looking at the study overall: DPC at 2% was the sensitizing agent, placed on roughly 2 cm by roughly 2 cm of upper inner arm skin. Study results and caveats: Controls formed significantly fewer large CDR3 similarity clusters than expanded TCRs did. DPC sensitization did not alter TCRs above 1 in 1000 frequency. Positively correlated with patch test score were the counts of PT1 expanded TCRs.

TCRdb independently ran MiXCR on the RACE reads; one entry per CDR3 protein. This repertoire shows under 85,000 distinct CDR3 sequences, 10% to 13% found once; its top ten account for around 1.5%. This clonotype was seen only a few times. Its antigen is still unknown. This CDR3 is built from 16 residues. Germline V gene sequence: CDR1 SGHVS, CDR2 FNYEAQ. Unmatched junction bases numbered 6, after V lost 5 bases and J lost 0 bases. Time point noted: patch test 1, 2 weeks after DPC sensitization. Noted treatment: therapeutic diphenylcyclopropenone sensitization with weekly scalp DPC. The TCR was taken from a woman in her forties or fifties with alopecia areata. Some clones in this sample may be carry-over from other donors' samples. Sequences were derived from whole blood, sampled in connection with sensitization to the hapten diphenylcyclopropenone (DPC). This chain joins TRBV7-6 and TRBJ1-5; TRBD1 agrees at 8 bases. The CDR3 DNA reads TGTGCCAGCAGCGTAGGACAGGGCAATAGCAATCAGCCCCAGCATTTT. Translating it yields CASSVGQGNSNQPQHF.